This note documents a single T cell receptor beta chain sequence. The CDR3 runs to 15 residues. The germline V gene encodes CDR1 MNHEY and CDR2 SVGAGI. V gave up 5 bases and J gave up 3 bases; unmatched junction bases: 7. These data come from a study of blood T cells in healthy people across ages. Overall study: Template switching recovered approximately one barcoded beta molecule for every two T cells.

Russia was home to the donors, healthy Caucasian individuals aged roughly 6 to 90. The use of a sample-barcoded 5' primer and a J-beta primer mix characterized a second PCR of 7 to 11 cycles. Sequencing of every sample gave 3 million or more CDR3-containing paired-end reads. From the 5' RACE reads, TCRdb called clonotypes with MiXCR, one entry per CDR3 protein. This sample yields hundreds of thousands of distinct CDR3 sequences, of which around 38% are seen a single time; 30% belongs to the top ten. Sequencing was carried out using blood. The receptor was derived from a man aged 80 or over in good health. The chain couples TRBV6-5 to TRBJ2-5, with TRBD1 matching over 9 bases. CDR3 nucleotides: TGTGCCAGCAGTGAGAGACAGGGGGGAAAAGAGACCCAGTACTTC. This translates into CASSERQGGKETQYF.